The rows below give T cell receptor beta chains drawn from one sample of a study of OX40 agonist ivuxolimab in advanced cancers. Only in-frame clones appear in the TCRdb table, and some are missing; sequencing was by immunoSEQ multiplex PCR. The data show over 85,000 clones, around 94% seen once. The sample consisted of CD4+ or CD8+ T cells sorted from blood, taken in a trial of the OX40 agonist ivuxolimab. The receptors originated from an adult with an advanced solid tumor such as melanoma, head and neck, liver or kidney cancer. Both conserved end residues are part of each CDR3. D genes are given only for firm matches. The size field is filled for only some rows; it gives once, few, many or a size class.

j_call	v_call	d_call	clone_size	cdr3_nt	cdr3_aa
TRBJ1-1	TRBV5-1	.	.	TGCGCCAGCAGCTTGGACGGGGGTGTGAACACTGAAGCTTTCTTT	CASSLDGGVNTEAFF
TRBJ2-5	TRBV6-5	.	.	TGTGCCAGCAGCCCCCCCCTAGGGGAGACCCAGTACTTC	CASSPPLGETQYF
TRBJ2-1	TRBV11-2	.	.	TGTGCCAGCAGCTTAGATCTTTGGGCTGGGGGGGCCCATGAGCAGTTCTTC	CASSLDLWAGGAHEQFF
TRBJ2-1	TRBV4-1	TRBD2	.	TGCGCCAGCACCGGGACTAGCGGGTACAATGAGCAGCTCTTC	CASTGTSGYNEQLF
TRBJ2-1	TRBV9	TRBD2	.	TGTGCCAGCAGCGATCCTCTACTAGCGGGCGAATACAATGAGCAGTTCTTC	CASSDPLLAGEYNEQFF
TRBJ2-2	TRBV2	.	.	TGTGCCAGCAGTCCGGGGCCGAGGGTAACCGGGGAGCTGTTTTTT	CASSPGPRVTGELFF
TRBJ1-1	TRBV7-9	.	.	TGTGCCAGCAGCTCGCTCGCCAGGGGTTGGACTGAAGCTTTCTTT	CASSSLARGWTEAFF
TRBJ2-5	TRBV5-1	TRBD1	.	TGCGCCAGCAGCCTCGGGACAGGAGAAGAGACCCAGTACTTC	CASSLGTGEETQYF
TRBJ2-1	TRBV11-1	.	.	TGTGCCAGCAGCGCTGGGCGGAGCTCCTACAATGAGCAGTTCTTC	CASSAGRSSYNEQFF
TRBJ1-2	TRBV5-5	.	.	TGTGCCAGCAGCTTGTCGTGGCCCAATGGCTACACCTTC	CASSLSWPNGYTF
TRBJ1-5	TRBV6-6	.	.	TGTGCCAGCAGTTACTCGAGTGAGAGGACCCAGCATTTT	CASSYSSERTQHF
TRBJ1-2	TRBV7-2	TRBD1	.	TGTGCCAGCAGCTTAGGGCAGGGACAGGGCCACTATGGCTACACCTTC	CASSLGQGQGHYGYTF
TRBJ2-1	TRBV18	.	.	TGTGCCAGCTCACCACAACTACTACTGTTCTTC	CASSPQLLLFF
TRBJ1-1	TRBV28	.	.	TGTGCCAGCAGTTACCAGGGCCTGAACACTGAAGCTTTCTTT	CASSYQGLNTEAFF
TRBJ2-1	TRBV6-5	TRBD2	.	TGTGCCAGCAGTTCCCGGACTAGCGAGACTTTAGAGCAGTTCTTC	CASSSRTSETLEQFF
TRBJ2-1	TRBV7-8	.	.	TGTGCCAGCAGCTTAAGGGAGGTTGTTTCTGTCAGTGAGCAGTTCTTC	CASSLREVVSVSEQFF
TRBJ1-6	TRBV28	TRBD1	.	TGTGCCAGCAGTTTATGGTCCGGACAGGGGGCAACTTCACCCCTCCACTTT	CASSLWSGQGATSPLHF
TRBJ2-1	TRBV13	.	.	TGTGCCAGCAGCTTACCCTACAATGAGCAGTTCTTC	CASSLPYNEQFF
TRBJ1-1	TRBV29-1	.	.	TGCAGCTTAGGGCCTCTTAGAGCTTTCTTT	CSLGPLRAFF
TRBJ1-1	TRBV12-2	.	.	TGTGCAAGTCGCTTAGATGTCACCACTGAAGCTTTCTTT	CASRLDVTTEAFF
TRBJ2-1	TRBV30	.	.	TGTGCCTGGAGTGATCGCAGCGTTTATGAGCAGTTCTTC	CAWSDRSVYEQFF
TRBJ2-1	TRBV18	.	.	TGTGCCAGCTCAGGGACCGGGGGTGAGCAGTTCTTC	CASSGTGGEQFF
TRBJ1-6	TRBV6-5	.	.	TGTGCCAGCAAGCCCTCCACGTCGAATCCCCTCCACTTT	CASKPSTSNPLHF
TRBJ1-1	TRBV18	.	.	TGTGCCAGCTCACCAACAATGACGGGCTCTAGTGAAGCTTTCTTT	CASSPTMTGSSEAFF
TRBJ2-7	TRBV6-6	.	.	TGTGCCAGCAGCCGGGGACTTAATCGGGCCGAGCAGTACTTC	CASSRGLNRAEQYF
TRBJ1-5	TRBV10-1	.	.	TGCGCCAGCATCACGGACGGGGGGCGAGGGTATAGCAATCAGCCCCAGCATTTT	CASITDGGRGYSNQPQHF
TRBJ1-6	TRBV18	.	once	TGTGCCAGCTCCCAAACGGACTCATCACCCCTCCACTTT	CASSQTDSSPLHF
TRBJ1-3	TRBV18	.	.	TGTGCCAGCTCACGGAGCGCCGGGAGGTCTGGAAACACCATATATTTT	CASSRSAGRSGNTIYF
TRBJ2-5	TRBV9	.	.	TGTGCCAGCAGCGTAGGGGTAGGGGGAGAGACCCAGTACTTC	CASSVGVGGETQYF
TRBJ1-3	TRBV30	TRBD1	.	TGTGCCTGGAGTGGGGGACAGGTCCTCCGATCGGACGGAAACACCATATATTTT	CAWSGGQVLRSDGNTIYF
TRBJ2-1	TRBV18	TRBD2	.	TGTGCCAGCTCCCCAGCGGGGGGGCCCGACAATGAGCAGTTCTTC	CASSPAGGPDNEQFF
TRBJ2-7	TRBV7-9	TRBD1	few	TGTGCCAGCAGCCACAGGGGGCTCTCCTACGAGCAGTACTTC	CASSHRGLSYEQYF
TRBJ1-1	TRBV30	.	.	TGTGCCTGGAGTGTACTGGGATCCACTGAAGCTTTCTTT	CAWSVLGSTEAFF
TRBJ1-2	TRBV20-1	.	.	TGCAGTGCTAAGCAGGACTATGGCTACACCTTC	CSAKQDYGYTF
TRBJ2-1	TRBV4-1	.	.	TGCGCCAGCAGCCAAGGACAGAGCTCCTACAATGAGCAGTTCTTC	CASSQGQSSYNEQFF
TRBJ2-2	TRBV21-1	.	.	TGTGCCAGGCCGACAGGGGGTCCCGCGAACACCGGGGAGCTGTTTTTT	CARPTGGPANTGELFF
TRBJ2-3	TRBV21-1	.	.	TGTGCCAGCAGCAATAGTATCGGGGAGGTCGGTACGCAGTATTTT	CASSNSIGEVGTQYF
TRBJ2-1	TRBV7-3	.	.	TGTGCCAGCAGCTTAACGTTCAGCGGATACTACAATGAGCAGTTCTTC	CASSLTFSGYYNEQFF
TRBJ2-3	TRBV9	.	.	TGTGCCAGCAGCGTAGGGCCCACGGATACGCAGTATTTT	CASSVGPTDTQYF
TRBJ2-1	TRBV5-6	TRBD1	.	TGTGCCAGCAGCCTGACAGGGCTTGGTTACAATGAGCAGTTCTTC	CASSLTGLGYNEQFF
TRBJ2-1	TRBV2	TRBD2	.	TGTGCCAGCGATAGGATAGCGGGGGGGCCCTACAATGAGCAGTTCTTC	CASDRIAGGPYNEQFF
TRBJ2-1	TRBV28	.	.	TGTGCCTCATCAGGGGGGGGGTCCTACAATGAGCAGTTCTTC	CASSGGGSYNEQFF
TRBJ1-5	TRBV4-2	TRBD1	.	TGTGCCAGCAGTTCCGGGACAGATAGCAATCAGCCCCAGCATTTT	CASSSGTDSNQPQHF
TRBJ1-2	TRBV4-3	.	.	TGCGCCAGCAGCCACGACTATGGCTACACCTTC	CASSHDYGYTF
TRBJ2-1	TRBV28	TRBD2	.	TGTGCCAGCACTTTGGAGCGGGGGTACAATGAGCAGTTCTTC	CASTLERGYNEQFF
TRBJ1-6	TRBV25-1	TRBD1	once	TGTGCCAGCAGTGAATATCGGGCAGGGGGAAATTCACCCCTCCACTTT	CASSEYRAGGNSPLHF
TRBJ2-1	TRBV19	.	.	TGTGCCAGCAGAGACTCTTACAATGAGCAGTTCTTC	CASRDSYNEQFF
TRBJ1-5	TRBV18	TRBD1	.	TGTGCCAGCTCACCAAGACAGGGAGGTCAGCCCCAGCATTTT	CASSPRQGGQPQHF
TRBJ1-1	TRBV5-5	.	.	TGTGCCAGCAACCTCGGGGGAAGGAACACTGAAGCTTTCTTT	CASNLGGRNTEAFF
TRBJ1-2	TRBV9	.	.	TGTGCCAGCAGCTCTAGTCTGGGGTCGGGTGAAAACTATGGCTACACCTTC	CASSSSLGSGENYGYTF
TRBJ2-1	TRBV25-1	TRBD2	once	TGTGCCAGCAGAGGACTAGCGAGAAATCTGGATGAGCAGTTCTTC	CASRGLARNLDEQFF
TRBJ1-2	TRBV2	TRBD1	.	TGTGCCAGCTTCAGAGGGGGCTCAAACTATGGCTACACCTTC	CASFRGGSNYGYTF
TRBJ2-5	TRBV6-6	.	.	TGTGCCAGCACCCGCACTAGTCGACAAGAGACCCAGTACTTC	CASTRTSRQETQYF
TRBJ2-3	TRBV7-3	.	.	TGTGCCAGCAGCTTAGGCCTGGGTACGCAGTATTTT	CASSLGLGTQYF
TRBJ1-1	TRBV7-9	.	.	TGTGCCAGCAGCTTATACGGGGGAGACACTGAAGCTTTCTTT	CASSLYGGDTEAFF
TRBJ1-2	TRBV19	.	.	TGTGCCAGTAGCCTGAGTATGGACAGCGGCTACACCTTC	CASSLSMDSGYTF
TRBJ1-5	TRBV28	TRBD1	.	TGTGCCAGCAGTCCCCTACTCGACAGGGATAGCAATCAGCCCCAGCATTTT	CASSPLLDRDSNQPQHF
TRBJ1-1	TRBV2	.	.	TGTGCCAGCTCGGGCGCCTCCCTATGGAACACTGAAGCTTTCTTT	CASSGASLWNTEAFF
TRBJ1-2	TRBV6-6	TRBD1	once	TGTGCCAGCCGCCCACAGGGGCATAACTATGGCTACACCTTC	CASRPQGHNYGYTF